These 26 T cell receptor beta chains were sequenced from one sample in a study of response to subunit inactivated influenza vaccine. In TCRdb, the RT-PCR reads were re-called with MiXCR into one record per CDR3 protein. The sample includes roughly 620,000 distinct CDR3 sequences, roughly 10% seen only once; the top ten take roughly 11%. The data also belong to a second study, concerning T cells expressing NK-cell markers. That source adds: The cDNA for TCR beta came from 5'RACE template switching with UMIs.

The sample consisted of PBMCs from blood, taken on the day of vaccination. All receptors derive from a middle-aged man who received an inactivated influenza vaccine.

This clonotype turned up a few times. The chain couples TRBV20-1 to TRBJ2-7; TRBD1 or TRBD2 may be the D gene (5 bases each). The germline V gene encodes CDR1 DFQATT and CDR2 SNEGSKA (reference sequence). The CDR3 length is 13 residues. V was pared by 6 bases and J by 5 bases, with 17 bases between. The CDR3 bases are TGCAGTGCCGTAAACCGGGACGGAGACGAGCAGTACTTC. Its protein is CSAVNRDGDEQYF.

This clonotype appeared a few times. The rearrangement joins TRBV7-8 to TRBJ2-7; the D call may be TRBD1 or TRBD2 (5 bases each). CDR3 size: 15 residues. CDR1 is SGHVS and CDR2 is FQNEAQ in the germline V gene. Trimming removed 1 base from V and 5 bases from J, with 15 bases in between. CDR3 coding DNA: TGTGCCAGCAGCTTAGTTGGGGCCGAGGGCCACGAGCAGTACTTC. This translates into CASSLVGAEGHEQYF. The full variable domain, completed using reference TRBV7-8 and TRBJ2-7, is GAGVSQSPRYKVAKRGQDVALRCDPISGHVSLFWYQQALGQGPEFLTYFQNEAQLDKSGLPSDRFFAERPEGSVSTLKIQRTQQEDSAVYLCASSLVGAEGHEQYFGPGTRLTVT.

The chain joins TRBV7-3 to TRBJ1-1; TRBD1 might be the D (5 bases). Germline V gene data show CDR1 as SGHTA and CDR2 as FQGTGA. V was shortened by 5 bases and J by 4 bases, with 17 bases between the two germline ends. This CDR3 comprises 15 residues. CDR3 residues: CASSAAGTQGTEAFF. The CDR3 bases are TGTGCCAGCAGCGCGGCCGGGACCCAGGGCACTGAAGCTTTCTTT.

This clonotype has more than one count but fewer than ten. This rearrangement joins TRBV29-1 to TRBJ2-7, with D possibly matching TRBD1 (6 bases). Trimming stripped 2 bases from V and 6 bases from J, with 14 bases between. Germline assignment: CDR1 SQVTM and CDR2 ANQGSEA. The CDR3 totals 13 residues. The CDR3 is CSVELTGSGEQYF. The CDR3 coding sequence is TGCAGCGTTGAACTCACAGGGAGTGGCGAGCAGTACTTC.

The V and J genes are TRBV20-1 and TRBJ2-2; D unresolved. Trimming shortened V by 0 bases and J by 1 base, and 6 bases separated the two germline ends. The CDR3 is 14 residues long. Germline V lookup: CDR1 DFQATT, CDR2 SNEGSKA (reference sequence). In nucleotides, the CDR3 is TGCAGTGCTAGAGATCGACTGAACACCGGGGAGCTGTTTTTT. Amino acids: CSARDRLNTGELFF.

This clonotype was counted a few times. The chain has TRBV12-3 or TRBV12-4 and TRBJ1-5, with 7 nucleotides matching TRBD1. This CDR3 is built from 13 residues. V was pared by 5 bases and J by 9 bases, with 7 bases of the junction left unmatched. CDR3 loop: CASSPQGIWPQHF. The DNA for the CDR3 is TGTGCCAGCAGTCCACAGGGGATTTGGCCCCAGCATTTT.

This clonotype was counted at least ten times. The V gene is TRBV6-5, the J gene TRBJ2-7; weak D call: TRBD2 (5 bases). The CDR3 extends over 14 amino acids. V was clipped by 0 bases and J by 2 bases, with 8 bases between them. Germline loops: CDR1 MNHEY, CDR2 SVGAGI. This chain's CDR3 is CASSYSDGTYEQYF. In DNA, the CDR3 is TGTGCCAGCAGTTACTCGGACGGGACCTACGAGCAGTACTTC.

This clonotype turned up a few times. The V call is TRBV29-1, the J call TRBJ2-2, with D tentatively TRBD1 or TRBD2 (5 bases each). Per the germline V gene, CDR1 is SQVTM and CDR2 is ANQGSEA. The length of the CDR3 is 14 residues. Trimming shortened V by 6 bases and J by 4 bases, and 15 bases separated the two germline ends. CDR3 amino acids: CSVPGPWPTGELFF. The CDR3 nucleotides read TGCAGCGTCCCGGGACCCTGGCCCACCGGGGAGCTGTTTTTT.

The sample holds a few counts of this clonotype. This chain uses TRBV12-3 or TRBV12-4 with TRBJ1-1; TRBD1 matches at 11 bases. The J segment lost 4 bases and the V segment lost 5 bases, leaving 6 bases of the junction unmatched. The CDR3 has 15 residues. CDR3 in amino acids: CASSRTGTGGTEAFF. The DNA for the CDR3 is TGTGCCAGCAGTAGAACCGGGACAGGGGGCACTGAAGCTTTCTTT.

The rearrangement uses TRBV11-2 and TRBJ1-1; D possibly corresponds to TRBD1 (5 bases). The CDR3 extends over 15 amino acids. V lost 2 bases and J lost 3, with 13 bases in between. Germline V gives CDR1 SGHAT, CDR2 FQNNGV. The CDR3 here is CASSLTLGAYTEAFF. CDR3 sequence (DNA): TGTGCCAGCAGCTTAACACTCGGGGCCTACACTGAAGCTTTCTTT. The full variable domain, rest sourced from reference TRBV11-2 and TRBJ1-1, is EAGVAQSPRYKIIEKRQSVAFWCNPISGHATLYWYQQILGQGPKLLIQFQNNGVVDDSQLPKDRFSAERLKGVDSTLKIQPAKLEDSAVYLCASSLTLGAYTEAFFGQGTRLTVV.

V and J are TRBV5-1 and TRBJ2-5; D uncertain. Deletions cut 0 bases from V and 5 bases from J, with 11 bases between. The length of the CDR3 is 14 residues. Germline loops: CDR1 SGHRS, CDR2 YFSETQ. CDR3 protein: CASSLGAVAETQYF. The CDR3 coding sequence is TGCGCCAGCAGCTTGGGTGCGGTAGCTGAGACCCAGTACTTC.

This clonotype was counted only a few times. The rearrangement links TRBV7-9 to TRBJ2-7; D is uncertain. Germline V gene lookup returns CDR1 SEHNR and CDR2 FQNEAQ (reference sequence). The CDR3 runs to 15 residues. The V gene lost 5 bases and the J gene lost 1 base, with 15 bases spanning the gap. The DNA for the CDR3 is TGTGCCAGCAGCCCCGATCTTCCTTCTTCCTACGAGCAGTACTTC. It is translated as CASSPDLPSSYEQYF.

The chain uses TRBV12-3 or TRBV12-4 and TRBJ2-4, with 9 bases fitting TRBD1. The J segment lost 9 bases and the V segment lost 6 bases, leaving 6 bases of the junction unmatched. The CDR3 consists of 13 residues. The CDR3 nucleotides are TGTGCCAGCAGCTGGGGACAGGGAGCCATTCAGTACTTC. Translation gives CASSWGQGAIQYF.

This clonotype was picked up many times. The junction and the germline gene differ at one end; a read error may be behind it. The V gene is TRBV11-2, the J gene TRBJ2-2, with 7 positions matching TRBD2. Germline V lookup: CDR1 SGHAT, CDR2 FQNNGV. This CDR3 spans 15 amino acids. The CDR3 is CASSLEGRGTGELFF. The CDR3 DNA reads TGTGCCAGCAGTTTAGAAGGGAGGGGCACCGGGGAGCTGTTTTTT.

V and J are TRBV24-1 and TRBJ2-5; 8 nucleotides agree with TRBD1. This CDR3 contains 16 residues. J was trimmed by 1 base and V by 3 bases; bases with no gene match: 6. Germline V gives CDR1 KGHDR, CDR2 SFDVKD. CDR3 amino acids: CATSDPAGTGQETQYF. The CDR3 nucleotides read TGTGCCACCAGTGATCCGGCTGGGACAGGCCAAGAGACCCAGTACTTC.

The rearrangement joins TRBV7-3 to TRBJ2-2; 8 bases fit TRBD2. The V and J ends lost 5 bases and 4 bases, in that order; junction bases with no gene match: 6. Germline CDR1 and CDR2: SGHTA and FQGTGA. The CDR3 spans 15 residues. The CDR3 bases are TGTGCCAGCAGCGGATCGAGCGGGAGCACCGGGGAGCTGTTTTTT. Translation gives CASSGSSGSTGELFF.

CDR3 nucleotides: TGCAGCGTTGGAGAGGGGGCCGGCAGGTATGGCTACACCTTC. It yields the protein CSVGEGAGRYGYTF. The V call is TRBV29-1, the J call TRBJ1-2; 7 positions agree with TRBD1. CDR1 is SQVTM, CDR2 ANQGSEA, per germline. The CDR3 extends over 14 amino acids. The ends lost 4 bases at V and 5 bases at J; junction bases unmatched: 10.

The J gene is TRBJ2-7, the V gene TRBV7-2; 12 nucleotides agree with TRBD1. Germline V gene lookup returns CDR1 SGHTA and CDR2 FQGNSA. V lost 2 bases, J lost 7 bases, and 6 bases stayed unmatched. The CDR3 contains 15 residues. CDR3 DNA sequence: TGTGCCAGCAGCTTAACGGGGACAGGGGGCGGGGAGCAGTACTTC. Translated: CASSLTGTGGGEQYF.

This clonotype was detected only a few times. The chain is built from TRBV19 and TRBJ1-1; D ambiguous. V was shortened by 6 bases and J by 6 bases, with 17 bases between the two germline ends. The germline gives CDR1 LNHDA, CDR2 SQIVND (reference sequence). The CDR3 runs 14 residues. CDR3 residues: CASREPGRVSEAFF. The CDR3 DNA follows: TGTGCCAGTAGGGAACCGGGTCGAGTGTCTGAAGCTTTCTTT. The variable domain in full, completed from reference TRBV19 and TRBJ1-1, reads DGGITQSPKYLFRKEGQNVTLSCEQNLNHDAMYWYRQDPGQGLRLIYYSQIVNDFQKGDIAEGYSVSREKKESFPLTVTSAQKNPTAFYLCASREPGRVSEAFFGQGTRLTVV.

V and J are TRBV29-1 and TRBJ1-2, with 7 bases that match TRBD1. This CDR3 spans 12 amino acids. V was pared by 7 bases and J by 4 bases, with 6 bases of the junction left unmatched. Germline V lookup: CDR1 SQVTM, CDR2 ANQGSEA. The CDR3 loop is CSGRQGGYGYTF. The CDR3 DNA reads as TGCAGCGGACGACAGGGCGGCTATGGCTACACCTTC. The full variable domain, in which reference TRBV29-1 and TRBJ1-2 provide the parts outside the CDR3, is SAVISQKPSRDICQRGTSLTIQCQVDSQVTMMFWYRQQPGQSLTLIATANQGSEATYESGFVIDKFPISRPNLTFSTLTVSNMSPEDSSIYLCSGRQGGYGYTFGSGTRLTVV.

CDR3 amino acids: CASSQVFGAEAFF. DNA for the CDR3: TGCGCCAGCAGCCAAGTATTTGGGGCTGAAGCTTTCTTT. The V call is TRBV4-3, the J call TRBJ1-1; D unresolved. The CDR3 length is 13 residues. Trimming took 1 base from V and 6 from J, leaving 9 bases between them. Germline CDR1 is LGHNA and CDR2 is YSLEER.

V is TRBV5-5 and J is TRBJ2-1; a weak D match, TRBD2 (6 bases). V shed 1 base and J shed 5 bases, with 10 bases lying between them. This CDR3 spans 14 amino acids. From germline, CDR1 is SGHKS and CDR2 YYEKEE (reference sequence). The CDR3 is CASSLHGGNNEQFF. In nucleotides, the CDR3 is TGTGCCAGCAGCTTGCACGGGGGTAACAATGAGCAGTTCTTC.

This clonotype occurred a few times. The chain has TRBV5-6 and TRBJ2-3; 8 bases are shared with TRBD2. Germline-derived CDR1 and CDR2 are SGHDT and YYEEEE. This CDR3 has 15 amino acids. Trimming took 4 bases from V and 5 from J; bases not matched to a gene: 9. CDR3 amino acids: CASSRTSLFEDTQYF. Here the CDR3 DNA reads TGTGCCAGCAGCCGGACTAGCCTTTTCGAAGATACGCAGTATTTT.

The sample holds many counts of this clonotype. The chain uses TRBV3-1 and TRBJ2-1; 13 positions agree with TRBD2. CDR3 size: 18 residues. Germline V gene sequence: CDR1 LGHDT, CDR2 YNNKEL (reference sequence). The V segment lost 0 bases and the J segment 2 bases; nucleotides outside the gene matches: 4. The CDR3: CASSQEILAGGAYNEQFF. CDR3 DNA sequence: TGTGCCAGCAGCCAAGAAATACTAGCGGGGGGGGCCTACAATGAGCAGTTCTTC.

This clonotype was observed at least ten times. V usage is TRBV4-3 and J usage is TRBJ1-2; tentative D call: TRBD1 (6 bases). Germline CDR1 LGHNA, CDR2 YSLEER. The ends were cut back, 0 bases at V and 4 bases at J, with 18 bases in the middle. The CDR3 sequence is 17 residues long. The CDR3 sequence is CASSQDLAWGLGYGYTF. Here the CDR3 DNA reads TGCGCCAGCAGCCAAGATCTCGCCTGGGGGCTCGGCTATGGCTACACCTTC.

This chain uses TRBV19 with TRBJ2-6, with a possible D match to TRBD2 (5 bases). The CDR3 contains 16 residues. Germline V gene data show CDR1 as LNHDA and CDR2 as SQIVND (reference sequence). Trimming took off 3 bases at V and 3 bases at J, with 12 bases between the two ends. Written as DNA, the CDR3 is TGTGCCAGTAGTATTGTTGGAGGCCGTGGGGCCAACGTCCTGACTTTC. It yields the protein CASSIVGGRGANVLTF. Drawing the rest from reference TRBV19 and TRBJ2-6, the complete variable domain is DGGITQSPKYLFRKEGQNVTLSCEQNLNHDAMYWYRQDPGQGLRLIYYSQIVNDFQKGDIAEGYSVSREKKESFPLTVTSAQKNPTAFYLCASSIVGGRGANVLTFGAGSRLTVL.